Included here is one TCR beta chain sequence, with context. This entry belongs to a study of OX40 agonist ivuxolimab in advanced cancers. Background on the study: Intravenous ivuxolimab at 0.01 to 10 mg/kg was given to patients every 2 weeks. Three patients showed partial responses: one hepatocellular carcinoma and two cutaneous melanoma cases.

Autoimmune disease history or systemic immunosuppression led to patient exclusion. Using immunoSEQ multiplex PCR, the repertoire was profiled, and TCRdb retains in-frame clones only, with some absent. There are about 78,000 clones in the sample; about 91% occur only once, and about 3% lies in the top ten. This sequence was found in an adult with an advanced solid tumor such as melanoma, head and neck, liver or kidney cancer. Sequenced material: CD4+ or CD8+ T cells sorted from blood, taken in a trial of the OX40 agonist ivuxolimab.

The CDR3 DNA sequence: TGTGCCAGCACCCAGGGGAGGGCAGGATCGTATGGCTACACCTTC. It specifies CASTQGRAGSYGYTF. This chain links TRBV2 with TRBJ1-2; TRBD1 might be the D (6 bases). Germline V gene data show CDR1 as SNHLY and CDR2 as FYNNEI. The ends were cut back, 7 bases at V and 5 bases at J, with 20 bases in the middle. CDR3 length equals 15 residues.